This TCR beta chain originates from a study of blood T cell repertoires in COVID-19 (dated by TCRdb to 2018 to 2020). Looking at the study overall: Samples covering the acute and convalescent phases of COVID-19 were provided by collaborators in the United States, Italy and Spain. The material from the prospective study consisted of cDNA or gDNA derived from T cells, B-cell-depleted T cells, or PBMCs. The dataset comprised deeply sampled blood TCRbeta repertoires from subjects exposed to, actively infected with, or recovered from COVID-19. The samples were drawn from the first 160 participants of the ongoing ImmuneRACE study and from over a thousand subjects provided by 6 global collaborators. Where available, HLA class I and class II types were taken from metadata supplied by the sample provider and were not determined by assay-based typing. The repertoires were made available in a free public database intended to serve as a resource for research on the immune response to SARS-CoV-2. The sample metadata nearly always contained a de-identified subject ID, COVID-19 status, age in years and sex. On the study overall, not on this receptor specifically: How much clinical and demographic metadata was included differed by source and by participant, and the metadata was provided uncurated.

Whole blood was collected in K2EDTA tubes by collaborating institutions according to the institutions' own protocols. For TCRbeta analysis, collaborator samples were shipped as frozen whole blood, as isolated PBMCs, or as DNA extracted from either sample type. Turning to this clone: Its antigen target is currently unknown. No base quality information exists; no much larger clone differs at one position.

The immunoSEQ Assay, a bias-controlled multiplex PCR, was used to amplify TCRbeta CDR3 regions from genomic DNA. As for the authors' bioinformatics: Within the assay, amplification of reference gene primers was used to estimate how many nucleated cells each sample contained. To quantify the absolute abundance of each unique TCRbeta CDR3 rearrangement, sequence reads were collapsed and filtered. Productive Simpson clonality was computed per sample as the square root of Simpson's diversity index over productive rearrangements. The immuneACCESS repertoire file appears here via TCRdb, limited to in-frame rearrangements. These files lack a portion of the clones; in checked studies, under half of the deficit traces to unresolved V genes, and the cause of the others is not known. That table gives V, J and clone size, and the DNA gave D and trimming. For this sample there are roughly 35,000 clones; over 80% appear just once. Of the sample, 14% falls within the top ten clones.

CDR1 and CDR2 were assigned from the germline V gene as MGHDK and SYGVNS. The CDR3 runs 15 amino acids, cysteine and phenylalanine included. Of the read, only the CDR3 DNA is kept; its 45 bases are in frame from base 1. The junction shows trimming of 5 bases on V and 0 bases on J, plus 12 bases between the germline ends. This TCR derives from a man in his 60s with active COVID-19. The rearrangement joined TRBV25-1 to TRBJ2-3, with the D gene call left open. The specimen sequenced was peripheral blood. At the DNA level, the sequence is TGTGCCAGCAGTCAAGCACAGCCTAGCACAGATACGCAGTATTTT. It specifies CASSQAQPSTDTQYF.